The sequence of this TCR beta chain was determined in a study of blood T cell repertoires in COVID-19. Overall study context: Both acute and convalescent COVID-19 samples were obtained from the United States, Italy and Spain. The analysed material was cDNA or gDNA that came from T cells, B-cell-depleted T cells, or PBMCs.

V dropped 4 bases and J dropped 11 bases, with 13 bases sitting between them. The CDR3 is made up of 12 amino acids. Germline V CDR1 and CDR2: SGDLS, YYNGEE. Original data processing: Estimation of nucleated cell counts relied on the amplification of reference gene primers. Assay: immunoSEQ multiplex PCR; the TCRdb copy retains only in-frame clones and omits some. That table gives V, J and clone size, and the DNA gave D and trimming. There are 150,000 or so clones in the sample; approximately 90% occur only once, and more than 2% lies in the top ten. J is TRBJ2-1 and V is TRBV9; the D gene is possibly TRBD2 (5 bases). The origin of this receptor is a woman in her seventies with acute or convalescent COVID-19. Sample: peripheral blood. CDR3 bases: TGTGCCAGCAGCCCCGACGGGATGAAGCAGTTCTTC. This encodes CASSPDGMKQFF. The variable domain in full, completed from reference TRBV9 and TRBJ2-1, reads DSGVTQTPKHLITATGQRVTLRCSPRSGDLSVYWYQQSLDQGLQFLIQYYNGEERAKGNILERFSAQQFPDLHSELNLSSLELGDSALYFCASSPDGMKQFFGPGTRLTVL.